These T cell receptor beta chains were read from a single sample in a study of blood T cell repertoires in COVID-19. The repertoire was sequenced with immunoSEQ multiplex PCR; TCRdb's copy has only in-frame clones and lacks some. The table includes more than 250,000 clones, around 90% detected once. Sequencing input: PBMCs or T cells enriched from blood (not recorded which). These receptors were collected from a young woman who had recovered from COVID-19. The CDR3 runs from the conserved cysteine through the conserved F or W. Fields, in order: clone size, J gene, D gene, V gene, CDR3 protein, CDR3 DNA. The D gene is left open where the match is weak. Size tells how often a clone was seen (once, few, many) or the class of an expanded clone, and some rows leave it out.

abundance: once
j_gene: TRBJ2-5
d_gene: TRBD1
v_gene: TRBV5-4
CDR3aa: CASSGQGPIEETQYF
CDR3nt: TGTGCCAGCAGCGGACAGGGACCGATCGAGGAGACCCAGTACTTC

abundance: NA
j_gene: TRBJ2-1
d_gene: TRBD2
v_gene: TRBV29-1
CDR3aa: CSVGPGLAGAPGQFF
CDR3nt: TGCAGCGTTGGTCCTGGTCTAGCGGGGGCCCCGGGACAGTTCTTC

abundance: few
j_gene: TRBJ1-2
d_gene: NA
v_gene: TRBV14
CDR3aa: CASSQDQGVYGYTF
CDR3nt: TGTGCCAGCAGCCAAGATCAGGGTGTCTATGGCTACACCTTC

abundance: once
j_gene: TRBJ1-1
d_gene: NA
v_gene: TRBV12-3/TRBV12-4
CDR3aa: CASSLASGTGAFF
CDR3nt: TGTGCCAGCAGTTTAGCGTCTGGGACTGGAGCTTTCTTT

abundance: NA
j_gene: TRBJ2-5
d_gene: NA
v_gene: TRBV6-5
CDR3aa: CASTITPQETQYF
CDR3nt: TGTGCCAGCACCATAACACCACAGGAGACCCAGTACTTC

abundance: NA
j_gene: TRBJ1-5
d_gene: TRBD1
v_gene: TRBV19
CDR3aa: CASSGDRNQPQHF
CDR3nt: TGTGCCAGTAGTGGGGACAGAAATCAGCCCCAGCATTTT

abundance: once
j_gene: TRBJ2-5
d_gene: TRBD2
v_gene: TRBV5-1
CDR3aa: CASTRGAGAGETQYF
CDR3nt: TGCGCCAGCACGCGGGGGGCAGGGGCAGGAGAGACCCAGTACTTC

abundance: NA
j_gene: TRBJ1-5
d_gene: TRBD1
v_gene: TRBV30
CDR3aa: CAWGPTGQGNQPQHF
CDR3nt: TGTGCCTGGGGACCGACGGGACAGGGAAATCAGCCCCAGCATTTT

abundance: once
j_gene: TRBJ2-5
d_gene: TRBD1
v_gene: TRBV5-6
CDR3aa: CASSLRGQGRQETQYF
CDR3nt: TGTGCCAGCAGCCTACGGGGACAGGGACGCCAAGAGACCCAGTACTTC

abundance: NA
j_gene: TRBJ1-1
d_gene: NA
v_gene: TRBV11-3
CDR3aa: CASSLGRGSLTEAFF
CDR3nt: TGTGCCAGCAGCTTAGGCAGGGGAAGCCTTACTGAAGCTTTCTTT

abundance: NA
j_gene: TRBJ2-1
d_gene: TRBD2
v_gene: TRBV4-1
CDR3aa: CASSPTGGPYEQFF
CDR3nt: TGCGCCAGCAGCCCGACGGGGGGGCCATATGAGCAGTTCTTC

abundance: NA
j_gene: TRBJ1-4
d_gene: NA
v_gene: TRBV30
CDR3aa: CAWSVFRGPNEKLFF
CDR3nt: TGTGCCTGGAGTGTATTCAGGGGTCCTAATGAAAAACTGTTTTTT

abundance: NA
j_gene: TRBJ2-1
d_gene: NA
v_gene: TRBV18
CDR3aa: CASSRPYGGRLEQFF
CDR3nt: TGTGCCAGCTCACGACCTTACGGGGGGCGCCTTGAGCAGTTCTTC

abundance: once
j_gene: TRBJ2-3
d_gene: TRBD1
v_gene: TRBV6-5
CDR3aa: CASIARGRGPDTQYF
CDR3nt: TGTGCCAGCATCGCACGGGGCAGGGGGCCAGATACGCAGTATTTT

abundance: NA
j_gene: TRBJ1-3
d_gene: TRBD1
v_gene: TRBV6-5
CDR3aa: CASTDRGAGNTIYF
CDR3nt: TGTGCCAGCACCGACAGGGGAGCTGGAAACACCATATATTTT

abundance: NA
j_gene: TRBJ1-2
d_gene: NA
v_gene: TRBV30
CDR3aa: CAWTPPGGTNYGYTF
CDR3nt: TGTGCCTGGACCCCGCCTGGAGGGACCAACTATGGCTACACCTTC

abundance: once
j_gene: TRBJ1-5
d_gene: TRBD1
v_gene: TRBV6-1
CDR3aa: CASSASTGGWDSNQPQHF
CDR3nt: TGTGCCAGCAGTGCGTCGACAGGGGGTTGGGATAGCAATCAGCCCCAGCATTTT

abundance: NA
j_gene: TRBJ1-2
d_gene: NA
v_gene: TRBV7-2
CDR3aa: CASSLGQGLSYGYTF
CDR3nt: TGTGCCAGCAGCTTAGGGCAGGGACTTTCCTATGGCTACACCTTC